This passage covers 5 T cell receptor beta chains from one sample sequenced in a study of identical twins. TCRdb reanalysed the 5' RACE reads using MiXCR and keeps one entry per CDR3 protein. The sample consists of hundreds of thousands of distinct CDR3 sequences, over 8% of them appearing once. The source material was memory (CD45RO+) T cells sorted from blood. Every receptor here comes from a woman in her late teens or twenties in good health.

This clonotype has at least ten counts. The rearrangement joins TRBV7-8 to TRBJ1-3; 9 bases match TRBD1. The CDR3 is 19 residues long. Germline V gene lookup returns CDR1 SGHVS and CDR2 FQNEAQ. V lost 5 bases to trimming and J lost 0 bases; unmatched junction nucleotides: 14. The CDR3 bases are TGTGCCAGCAGCATAAGTGGGACAGGGATTATGTCCTCTGGAAACACCATATATTTT. It translates to CASSISGTGIMSSGNTIYF.

This clonotype was picked up many times. V is TRBV29-1 and J is TRBJ1-2; D is ambiguous. This CDR3 region has 14 residues. The germline V gene encodes CDR1 SQVTM and CDR2 ANQGSEA. V was clipped by 0 bases and J by 0 bases, with 8 bases between them. The CDR3, as DNA: TGCAGCGTTGAAGATACTGGGGCTAACTATGGCTACACCTTC. This translates into CSVEDTGANYGYTF.

This chain links TRBV7-9 with TRBJ2-1; tentative D call: TRBD1 (5 bases). This CDR3 has 16 residues. The germline CDR1 and CDR2 sequences are SEHNR and FQNEAQ (reference sequence). With 5 bases removed from V and 5 bases from J, the gap between germline ends came to 19 bases. The CDR3 protein is CASSATTARANNEQFF. For the CDR3, the DNA is TGTGCCAGCAGCGCAACGACAGCGAGAGCCAACAATGAGCAGTTCTTC.

This clonotype was observed a handful of times. CDR3 in amino acids: CSAIPAGGTDNEQFF. The CDR3 bases are TGCAGTGCAATCCCAGCGGGAGGTACGGACAATGAGCAGTTCTTC. The rearrangement joins TRBV20-1 to TRBJ2-1; 9 bases are a match to TRBD2. J gave up 5 bases and V 6 bases, and 11 bases lay outside the gene matches. Germline V gene sequence: CDR1 DFQATT, CDR2 SNEGSKA (reference sequence). The CDR3 has 15 amino acids.

This clonotype was seen a few times. The chain combines TRBV20-1 with TRBJ2-7, with 7 bases lining up with TRBD2. This CDR3 region has 13 residues. Germline V gene sequence: CDR1 DFQATT, CDR2 SNEGSKA (reference sequence). J gave up 6 bases and V 6 bases, and 11 bases lay outside the gene matches. The CDR3 sequence is CSAGRGEGSEQYF. For the CDR3, the DNA is TGCAGTGCCGGGCGCGGGGAGGGGAGCGAGCAGTACTTC.